This TCR beta chain was sequenced for a study of shared clonotypes between healthy human individuals. On the study more broadly: The donors, two women and a few men, were aged 18 to 49.

As concerns this clone: The same CDR3 can be traced to other DNA sequences in this sample.

Sequencing was performed with immunoSEQ multiplex PCR; in TCRdb, only in-frame clones are kept and a portion is missing. Of over a million clones in the sample, around 97% were seen once. CDR1 is SGHDN and CDR2 is FVKESK in the germline V gene. The CDR3 loop spans 13 amino acids. The ends were cut back, 1 base at V and 5 bases at J, with 5 bases in the middle. Sample: naive CD4+ T cells sorted from blood. Indicated subset: CD45RA+ positively selected. This clonotype was obtained from a man aged 30 to 45 in good health. This chain uses TRBV14 with TRBJ2-2; D ambiguous. The CDR3 is CASSQVKTGELFF. CDR3 coding DNA: TGTGCCAGCAGCCAAGTGAAAACCGGGGAGCTGTTTTTT.